The 16 T cell receptor beta chains listed next were all sequenced from one sample in a study of cytomegalovirus exposure and HLA in healthy donors. PCR primers comprised 60 Vbeta and 13 Jbeta primers. The table came from immunoSEQ multiplex PCR; TCRdb's copy has only in-frame clones and leaves some out. The table gives approximately 37,000 clones; the top ten clones make up about 8.9% of it. Sample: PBMCs. The origin of the receptors is a man in his forties in good health and CMV-seropositive.

V gene TRBV29-1 combines with J gene TRBJ2-7; 8 nucleotides align to TRBD2. CDR3 length equals 15 residues. Germline-derived CDR1 and CDR2 are SQVTM and ANQGSEA. Trimming cost V 5 bases and J 2 bases; bases outside gene matches: 11. The CDR3 DNA follows: TGCAGCGTTTCGGGCTCGGGAGGGATTACCTACGAGCAGTACTTC. Amino acids: CSVSGSGGITYEQYF.

The chain joins TRBV6-8 to TRBJ2-7; D is possibly TRBD2 (5 bases). The CDR3 spans 15 residues. Germline V gene lookup returns CDR1 MNHGY and CDR2 SAAAGT. The V and J ends lost 3 bases and 3 bases respectively, with 15 bases between them. The CDR3 spells CASSYRGREHYEQYF. CDR3 coding DNA: TGTGCCAGCAGTTATCGGGGAAGGGAGCACTACGAGCAGTACTTC.

The genes are TRBV6-1 and TRBJ2-7; 10 nucleotides align to TRBD1. Germline V gives CDR1 MNHNS, CDR2 SASEGT. Unmatched junction bases numbered 12, after V lost 0 bases and J lost 4 bases. This CDR3 contains 18 residues. The CDR3: CASSEALLGTGAGYEQYF. The CDR3 coding sequence is TGTGCCAGCAGTGAAGCGCTTCTGGGGACAGGGGCCGGGTACGAGCAGTACTTC.

The gene calls are TRBV5-1 and TRBJ2-5, with 7 bases aligning to TRBD1. Judging by the DNA end, TRBJ2-7 fits better; the J call may be wrong. Germline-derived CDR1 and CDR2 are SGHRS and YFSETQ. The CDR3 covers 14 residues. The CDR3 DNA reads TGCGCCAGCAGCTTGGAGGGGACAGCCTACGAGCAGTACTTC. Translating gives CASSLEGTAYEQYF.

The chain uses TRBV7-6 and TRBJ2-7; D is possibly TRBD1 (5 bases). Per germline, CDR1 SGHVS and CDR2 FNYEAQ. The CDR3 has 14 residues. Deletions cut 2 bases from V and 5 bases from J, with 13 bases between. CDR3 sequence: CASSLISGFNEQYF. For the CDR3, the DNA is TGTGCCAGCAGCTTAATTTCAGGGTTCAACGAGCAGTACTTC.

The chain is built from TRBV6-4 and TRBJ2-1, with 8 bases lining up with TRBD2. The germline V gene has CDR1 MRHNA and CDR2 SNTAGT. V gave up 6 bases and J gave up 10 bases; unmatched junction bases: 5. The CDR3 sequence is 12 residues long. This chain's CDR3 is CASSLRGGEQFF. The CDR3 region has the DNA TGTGCCAGCAGCCTACGGGGGGGCGAGCAGTTCTTC.

V gene TRBV28 combines with J gene TRBJ2-6, with 11 bases matching TRBD2. V trimming: 4 bases; J trimming: 0 bases; junction bases outside the gene matches: 14. This CDR3 has 21 amino acids. The germline gives CDR1 MDHEN, CDR2 SYDVKM. CDR3 nucleotide sequence: TGTGCCAGCAGTTCCGCCGGGACTAGCGGACTTGCCCACTCTGGGGCCAACGTCCTGACTTTC. It translates to CASSSAGTSGLAHSGANVLTF.

V is TRBV7-2 and J is TRBJ1-2; D uncertain. This CDR3 spans 13 amino acids. Germline V gene data show CDR1 as SGHTA and CDR2 as FQGNSA. V lost 3 bases and J lost 0, with 5 bases in between. CDR3 DNA sequence: TGTGCCAGCAGCTTTTATACTAACTATGGCTACACCTTC. Residues: CASSFYTNYGYTF.

J is TRBJ1-1 and V is TRBV30; no clear D. The CDR3 loop spans 13 amino acids. Trimming left V 0 bases short and J 2 bases short, with 7 bases between. CDR1 is GTSNPN and CDR2 is SVGIG in the germline V gene (reference sequence). The CDR3 loop is CAWSVTDNTEAFF. The CDR3 coding sequence is TGTGCCTGGAGTGTAACAGACAACACTGAAGCTTTCTTT.

The chain has TRBV2 and TRBJ2-5; no firm D call. The J call is uncertain, as TRBJ2-7 better fits the DNA end. From germline, CDR1 is SNHLY and CDR2 FYNNEI. This CDR3 has 11 amino acids. The CDR3 region has the DNA TGTGCCAGCAGTGCGGACTACGAGCAGTACTTC. Translated, it gives CASSADYEQYF.

As for this clone: At one of its ends the junction is not consistent with the germline gene, which may arise from a read error. The rearrangement links TRBV10-3 to TRBJ2-6; TRBD2 is a possible D gene (6 bases). The CDR3 covers 17 residues. Germline assignment: CDR1 ENHRY and CDR2 SYGVKD. Here the CDR3 DNA reads TGTGCCATCAGTGGCGGGGACGGGAGCTCTGGGGCCAACGTCCTGGCTTTC. Translation: CAISGGDGSSGANVLAF.

J is TRBJ1-2 and V is TRBV30; 7 nucleotides align to TRBD1. The CDR3 sequence is 12 residues long. Germline values: CDR1 GTSNPN, CDR2 SVGIG (reference sequence). The V and J ends lost 1 base and 5 bases, in that order; junction bases with no gene match: 1. The CDR3, as DNA: TGTGCCTGGAGTGAGGGACAGTATGGCTACACCTTC. This gives the protein CAWSEGQYGYTF.

The rearrangement links TRBV11-2 to TRBJ2-1; TRBD2 is a possible D gene (5 bases). CDR1 is SGHAT, CDR2 FQNNGV, per germline. The V end was cut by 0 bases, the J end by 2 bases, with 14 bases between. CDR3 size: 17 residues. This chain's CDR3 is CASSLDQMGVAYNEQFF. Here the CDR3 DNA reads TGTGCCAGCAGCTTAGATCAAATGGGAGTAGCCTACAATGAGCAGTTCTTC.

Written as DNA, the CDR3 is TGTGCCAGCAGCTTGGGGCAGGGGGACGGCTACACCTTC. Its translation is CASSLGQGDGYTF. The gene calls are TRBV5-6 and TRBJ1-2; 7 nucleotides line up with TRBD1. Per the germline V gene, CDR1 is SGHDT and CDR2 is YYEEEE. The CDR3 has 13 residues. Trimming cost V 0 bases and J 8 bases; bases outside gene matches: 4.

The chain is built from TRBV6-1 and TRBJ1-5, with D perhaps matching TRBD1 (5 bases). Germline CDR1 reads MNHNS; CDR2 reads SASEGT. V was cut by 2 bases and J by 3 bases, with 11 bases left in between. CDR3 length: 15 amino acids. The CDR3 nucleotides are TGTGCCAGCAGTGAAATGGGGCAGAACAATCAGCCCCAGCATTTT. Translation gives CASSEMGQNNQPQHF.

The CDR3 reads CASGGRVGGYTF. The CDR3, as DNA: TGTGCCAGCGGTGGCAGGGTTGGCGGCTACACCTTC. This chain links TRBV6-6 with TRBJ1-2, with D perhaps matching TRBD1 (5 bases). Trimming shortened V by 8 bases and J by 8 bases, and 15 bases separated the two germline ends. Germline assignment: CDR1 MNHNY and CDR2 SVGAGI (reference sequence). The CDR3 spans 12 residues.